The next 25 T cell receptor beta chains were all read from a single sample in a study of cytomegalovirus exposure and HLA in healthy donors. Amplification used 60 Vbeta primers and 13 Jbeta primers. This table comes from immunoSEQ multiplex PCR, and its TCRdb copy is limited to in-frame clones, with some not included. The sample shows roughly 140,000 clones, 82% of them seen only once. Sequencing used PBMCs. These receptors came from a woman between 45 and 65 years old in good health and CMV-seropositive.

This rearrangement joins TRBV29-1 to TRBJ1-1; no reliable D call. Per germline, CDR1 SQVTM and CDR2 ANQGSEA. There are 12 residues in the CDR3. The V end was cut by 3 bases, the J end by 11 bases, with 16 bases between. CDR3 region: CSVESYRERAFF. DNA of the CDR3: TGCAGCGTTGAGTCATACCGGGAAAGGGCTTTCTTT. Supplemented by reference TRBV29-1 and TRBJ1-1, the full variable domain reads SAVISQKPSRDICQRGTSLTIQCQVDSQVTMMFWYRQQPGQSLTLIATANQGSEATYESGFVIDKFPISRPNLTFSTLTVSNMSPEDSSIYLCSVESYRERAFFGQGTRLTVV.

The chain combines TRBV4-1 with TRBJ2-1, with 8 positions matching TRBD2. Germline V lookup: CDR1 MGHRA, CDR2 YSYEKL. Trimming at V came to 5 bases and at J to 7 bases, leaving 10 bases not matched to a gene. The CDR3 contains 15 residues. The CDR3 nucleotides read TGCGCCAGCAGCTTTAGCGGGGCGGGTTTTAATGAGCAGTTCTTC. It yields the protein CASSFSGAGFNEQFF.

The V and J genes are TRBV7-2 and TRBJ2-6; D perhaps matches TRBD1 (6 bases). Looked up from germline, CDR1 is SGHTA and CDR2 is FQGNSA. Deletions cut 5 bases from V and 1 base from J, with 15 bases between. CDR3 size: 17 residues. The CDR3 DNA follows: TGTGCCAGCAGCCCCAGGGGTTCCAGTTCTGGGGCCAACGTCCTGACTTTC. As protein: CASSPRGSSSGANVLTF. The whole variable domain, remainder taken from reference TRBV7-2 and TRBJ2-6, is GAGVSQSPSNKVTEKGKDVELRCDPISGHTALYWYRQSLGQGLEFLIYFQGNSAPDKSGLPSDRFSAERTGGSVSTLTIQRTQQEDSAVYLCASSPRGSSSGANVLTFGAGSRLTVL.

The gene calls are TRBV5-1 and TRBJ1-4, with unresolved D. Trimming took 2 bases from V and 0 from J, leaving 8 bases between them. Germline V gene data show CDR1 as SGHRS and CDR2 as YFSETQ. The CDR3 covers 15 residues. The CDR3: CASSLFSSTNEKLFF. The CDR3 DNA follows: TGCGCCAGCAGCTTATTTTCTTCAACTAATGAAAAACTGTTTTTT. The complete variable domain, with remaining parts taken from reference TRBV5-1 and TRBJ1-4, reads KAGVTQTPRYLIKTRGQQVTLSCSPISGHRSVSWYQQTPGQGLQFLFEYFSETQRNKGNFPGRFSGRQFSNSRSEMNVSTLELGDSALYLCASSLFSSTNEKLFFGSGTQLSVL.

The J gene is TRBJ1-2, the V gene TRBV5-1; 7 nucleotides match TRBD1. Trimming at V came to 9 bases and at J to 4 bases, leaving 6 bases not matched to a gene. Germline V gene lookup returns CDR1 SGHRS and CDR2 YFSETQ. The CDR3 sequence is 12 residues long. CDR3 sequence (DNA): TGCGCCATCAGGGACAGCGTCTATGGCTACACCTTC. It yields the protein CAIRDSVYGYTF.

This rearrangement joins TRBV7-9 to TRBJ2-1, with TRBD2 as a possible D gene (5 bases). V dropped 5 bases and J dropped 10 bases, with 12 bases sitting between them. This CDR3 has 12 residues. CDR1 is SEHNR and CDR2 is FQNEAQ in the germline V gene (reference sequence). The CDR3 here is CASSIRTGEQFF. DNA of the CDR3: TGTGCCAGCAGCATCCGGACGGGAGAGCAGTTCTTC.

Written as DNA, the CDR3 is TGTGCCAGCAGCTGGGGACAGGGAAATCAGCCCCAGCATTTT. It encodes CASSWGQGNQPQHF. The chain combines TRBV5-6 with TRBJ1-5; the match to TRBD1 covers 9 bases. CDR1 and CDR2 from the germline V gene are SGHDT and YYEEEE. V trimming: 3 bases; J trimming: 4 bases; junction bases outside the gene matches: 2. The CDR3 is 14 residues long.

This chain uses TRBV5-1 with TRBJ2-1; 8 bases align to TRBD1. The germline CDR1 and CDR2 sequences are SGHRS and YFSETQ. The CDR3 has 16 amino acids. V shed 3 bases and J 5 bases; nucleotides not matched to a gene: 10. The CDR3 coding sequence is TGCGCCAGCAGCTGGCCACGGACAGGGAAGAACAATGAGCAGTTCTTC. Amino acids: CASSWPRTGKNNEQFF.

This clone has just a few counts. The CDR3 coding sequence is TGCGCCAGCAGTGATCAGACTAGCGGGGGGGCCAAGGAGCAGTTCTTC. Translating it yields CASSDQTSGGAKEQFF. This chain joins TRBV10-1 and TRBJ2-1; the match to TRBD2 covers 14 bases. Germline CDR1 and CDR2: WNHNN and SYGVQD (reference sequence). CDR3 size: 16 residues. V shed 3 bases and J 10 bases; nucleotides not matched to a gene: 8.

CDR3 in amino acids: CASLGQNYGYTF. The CDR3 coding sequence is TGTGCCAGCCTTGGGCAAAACTATGGCTACACCTTC. The rearrangement uses TRBV28 and TRBJ1-2; D remains unclear. CDR1 and CDR2 (germline): MDHEN, SYDVKM. This CDR3 contains 12 residues. With 8 bases removed from V and 2 bases from J, the gap between germline ends came to 9 bases.

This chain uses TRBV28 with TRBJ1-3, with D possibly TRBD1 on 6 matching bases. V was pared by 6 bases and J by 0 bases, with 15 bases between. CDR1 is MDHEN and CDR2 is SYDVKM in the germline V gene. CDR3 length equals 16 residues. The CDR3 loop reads CASRGHLIPSGNTIYF. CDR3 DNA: TGTGCCAGCAGGGGACATCTTATCCCCTCTGGAAACACCATATATTTT.

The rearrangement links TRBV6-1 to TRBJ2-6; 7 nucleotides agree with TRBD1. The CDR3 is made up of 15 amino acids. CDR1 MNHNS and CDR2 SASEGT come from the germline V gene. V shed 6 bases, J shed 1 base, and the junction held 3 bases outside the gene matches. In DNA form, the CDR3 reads TGTGCCAGCAGAGACAGGGTTTCTGGGGCCAACGTCCTGACTTTC. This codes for CASRDRVSGANVLTF.

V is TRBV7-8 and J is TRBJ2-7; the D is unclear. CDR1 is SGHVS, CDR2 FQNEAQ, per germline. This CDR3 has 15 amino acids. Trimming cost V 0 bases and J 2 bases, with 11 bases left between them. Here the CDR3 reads CASSLARPTTYEQYF. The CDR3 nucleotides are TGTGCCAGCAGCTTAGCCAGGCCAACCACCTACGAGCAGTACTTC.

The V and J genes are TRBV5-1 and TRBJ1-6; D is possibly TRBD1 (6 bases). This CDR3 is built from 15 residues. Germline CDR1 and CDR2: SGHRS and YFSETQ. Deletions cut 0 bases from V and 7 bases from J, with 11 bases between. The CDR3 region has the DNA TGCGCCAGCAGCTTGGCCACAGGGCACAATTCACCCCTCCACTTT. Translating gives CASSLATGHNSPLHF.

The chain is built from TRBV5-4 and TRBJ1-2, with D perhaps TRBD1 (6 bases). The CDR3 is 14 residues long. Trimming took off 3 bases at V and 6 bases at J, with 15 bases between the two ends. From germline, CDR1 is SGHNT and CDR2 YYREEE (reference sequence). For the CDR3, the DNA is TGTGCCAGCAGCTCCGGACAGTGGGGGAATGGCTACACCTTC. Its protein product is CASSSGQWGNGYTF.

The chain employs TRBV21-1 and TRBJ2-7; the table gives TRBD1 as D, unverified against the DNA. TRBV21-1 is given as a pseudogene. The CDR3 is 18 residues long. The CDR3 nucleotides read TGTGCCAGCAGCGAACAGTCGTCCGATGGGCAGGGGACATACGAGCAGTACTTC. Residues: CASSEQSSDGQGTYEQYF.

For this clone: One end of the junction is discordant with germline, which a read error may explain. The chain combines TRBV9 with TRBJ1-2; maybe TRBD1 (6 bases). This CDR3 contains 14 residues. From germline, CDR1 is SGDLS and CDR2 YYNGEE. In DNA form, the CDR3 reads TGTGCCAGCAGCGTACCAAGCTGGACAGTGTGTGTAATCTTC. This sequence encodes CASSVPSWTVCVIF.

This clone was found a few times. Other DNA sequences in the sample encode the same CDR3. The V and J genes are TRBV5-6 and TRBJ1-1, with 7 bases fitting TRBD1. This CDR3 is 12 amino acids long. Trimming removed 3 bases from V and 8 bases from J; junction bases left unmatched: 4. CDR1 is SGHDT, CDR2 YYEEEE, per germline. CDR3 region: CASSSGGTEAFF. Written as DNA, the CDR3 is TGTGCCAGCAGCTCAGGGGGGACAGAAGCTTTCTTT.

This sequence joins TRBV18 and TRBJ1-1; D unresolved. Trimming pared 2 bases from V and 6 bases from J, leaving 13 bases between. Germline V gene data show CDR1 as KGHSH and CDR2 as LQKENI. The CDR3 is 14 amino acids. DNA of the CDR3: TGTGCCAGCTCACCAGAGACTTTGTCGGCTGAAGCTTTCTTT. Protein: CASSPETLSAEAFF.

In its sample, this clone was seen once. The CDR3 reads CASTSRGGNSPLHF. The CDR3 nucleotides read TGTGCCAGCACCTCGCGGGGGGGAAATTCACCCCTCCACTTT. This chain connects TRBV6-6 to TRBJ1-6; the D gene is possibly TRBD1 (5 bases). Trimming took 7 bases from V and 7 from J, leaving 14 bases between them. Germline loops: CDR1 MNHNY, CDR2 SVGAGI (reference sequence). CDR3 length: 14 residues.

In DNA form, the CDR3 reads TGTGCCAGCATCAGGGGGCAGGGGGAGGCGGGCGGCTACACCTTC. This codes for CASIRGQGEAGGYTF. The chain links TRBV11-2 to TRBJ1-2; 8 nucleotides match TRBD1. Losses at the gene ends were 7 bases for V and 8 bases for J; bases not matched to a gene: 15. The CDR3 is 15 amino acids. Germline-derived CDR1 and CDR2 are SGHAT and FQNNGV.

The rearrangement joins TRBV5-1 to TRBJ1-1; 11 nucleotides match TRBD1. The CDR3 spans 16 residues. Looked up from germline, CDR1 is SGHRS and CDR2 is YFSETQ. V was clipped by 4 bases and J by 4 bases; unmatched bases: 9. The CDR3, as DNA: TGCGCCAGCAGCGTTGGGACAGGGGGGGTTACCACTGAAGCTTTCTTT. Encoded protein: CASSVGTGGVTTEAFF.

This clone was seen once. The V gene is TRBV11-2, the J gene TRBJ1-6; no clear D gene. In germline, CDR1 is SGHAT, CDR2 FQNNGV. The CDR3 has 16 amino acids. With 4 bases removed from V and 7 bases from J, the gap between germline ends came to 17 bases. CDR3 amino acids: CASSSTPAGLNSPLHF. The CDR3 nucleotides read TGTGCCAGCAGCTCGACCCCGGCAGGATTAAATTCACCCCTCCACTTT.

The CDR3 region has the DNA TGCGCCAGCAGCTTGCGGGGGGATTCAGATACGCAGTATTTT. It codes for CASSLRGDSDTQYF. The V call is TRBV5-1, the J call TRBJ2-3, with TRBD2 matching over 7 bases. The CDR3 contains 14 residues. J lost 4 bases, V lost 1 base, and 3 bases had no gene match. Germline loops: CDR1 SGHRS, CDR2 YFSETQ.

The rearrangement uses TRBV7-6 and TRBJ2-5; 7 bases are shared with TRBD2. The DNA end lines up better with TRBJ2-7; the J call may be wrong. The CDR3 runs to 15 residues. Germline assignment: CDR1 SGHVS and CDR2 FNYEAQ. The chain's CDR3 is CASSLSLGGSYEQYF. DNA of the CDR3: TGTGCCAGCAGCTTAAGTCTCGGGGGGTCCTACGAGCAGTACTTC.